These 10 T cell receptor beta chains were sequenced from one sample in a study of T cell responses to AZD1222 COVID-19 vaccine. TCRdb keeps only in-frame clones here, not all; method: immunoSEQ multiplex PCR. The profile shows about 150,000 clones, 90% to 95% of them singletons. This specimen consisted of peripheral blood, obtained on day 0 of AZD1222 vaccination. The receptors stem from an adult in good health.

This chain connects TRBV5-1 to TRBJ2-7; 11 bases are shared with TRBD2. Losses at the gene ends were 0 bases for V and 0 bases for J; bases not matched to a gene: 8. Germline lookup yields CDR1 SGHRS and CDR2 YFSETQ. The CDR3 is made up of 18 amino acids. In DNA, the CDR3 is TGCGCCAGCAGCTTGGTACCTAGCGGGGGGATCAGCTCCTACGAGCAGTACTTC. Translating gives CASSLVPSGGISSYEQYF.

V gene TRBV12-3 or TRBV12-4 combines with J gene TRBJ1-2; D unclear. The V end was cut by 8 bases, the J end by 7 bases, with 17 bases between. CDR3 length equals 13 residues. Here the CDR3 DNA reads TGTGCCAGCCGCCGCGGGGATGTAGGTGGCTACACCTTC. Residues: CASRRGDVGGYTF.

The chain links TRBV19 to TRBJ2-1; maybe TRBD1 (6 bases). CDR3 length: 16 residues. Trimming pared 11 bases from V and 2 bases from J, leaving 22 bases between. Germline V gene lookup returns CDR1 LNHDA and CDR2 SQIVND (reference sequence). The CDR3 DNA sequence: TGTGCCGCTATCCCTGGGGGCAAACGTACCTACAATGAGCAGTTCTTC. Protein sequence: CAAIPGGKRTYNEQFF.

The genes are TRBV5-4 and TRBJ1-5, with D maybe TRBD1 (6 bases). The V gene lost 0 bases and the J gene lost 7 bases, with 8 bases spanning the gap. CDR3 length: 13 amino acids. Germline V gene sequence: CDR1 SGHNT, CDR2 YYREEE (reference sequence). CDR3 loop: CASSLEGGQPQHF. The CDR3 nucleotides read TGTGCCAGCAGCTTGGAGGGGGGGCAGCCCCAGCATTTT.

This chain links TRBV14 with TRBJ2-2; D gene ambiguous. The germline V gene encodes CDR1 SGHDN and CDR2 FVKESK. The CDR3 loop spans 15 amino acids. The V and J ends lost 0 bases and 7 bases respectively, with 12 bases between them. The CDR3 region is CASSQESGFGGELFF. In DNA, the CDR3 is TGTGCCAGCAGCCAAGAATCGGGTTTCGGCGGGGAGCTGTTTTTT.

CDR3 DNA: TGTGCCAGCGACAGGGACAAATCCAGGAGAAACACCATATATTTT. The encoded protein is CASDRDKSRRNTIYF. The chain combines TRBV6-5 with TRBJ1-3; 7 bases match TRBD1. With V trimmed by 8 bases and J by 5 bases, 12 bases remained unmatched. Per the germline V gene, CDR1 is MNHEY and CDR2 is SVGAGI. CDR3 size: 15 residues.

The chain combines TRBV24-1 with TRBJ2-1; D might be TRBD1 (6 bases). The V gene's germline CDR1 is KGHDR and CDR2 SFDVKD. V shed 6 bases and J shed 3 bases, with 8 bases lying between them. The CDR3 extends over 13 amino acids. The CDR3 DNA follows: TGTGCCACCAGTACGGACAGCTACAATGAGCAGTTCTTC. It codes for CATSTDSYNEQFF.

The J gene is TRBJ2-7, the V gene TRBV6-7; 10 bases fit TRBD2. TRBV6-7 is assigned to the ORF class and has an uncertain function. This CDR3 has 18 residues. The J segment lost 5 bases and the V segment lost 10 bases, leaving 23 bases of the junction unmatched. Written as DNA, the CDR3 is TGTGCCACCCGAACCTGCACCCATTCGTGCCTAGCGGGAGACGAGCAGTACTTC. Protein sequence: CATRTCTHSCLAGDEQYF.

This clone was detected only once. This chain uses TRBV7-2 with TRBJ1-2; TRBD1 might be the D (6 bases). Germline V gives CDR1 SGHTA, CDR2 FQGNSA. Trimming pared 8 bases from V and 8 bases from J, leaving 18 bases between. The CDR3 runs 13 residues. CDR3 in amino acids: CASGRGTTSGYTF. The CDR3 region has the DNA TGTGCCAGCGGTCGGGGGACAACCAGCGGCTACACCTTC.

The rearrangement uses TRBV5-1 and TRBJ1-2, with 7 bases aligning to TRBD1. V lost 3 bases to trimming and J lost 5 bases; unmatched junction nucleotides: 10. The germline CDR1 and CDR2 sequences are SGHRS and YFSETQ. This CDR3 contains 15 residues. This CDR3 reads CASSSYGQETYGYTF. CDR3 sequence (DNA): TGCGCCAGCAGCTCCTATGGACAGGAAACGTATGGCTACACCTTC.